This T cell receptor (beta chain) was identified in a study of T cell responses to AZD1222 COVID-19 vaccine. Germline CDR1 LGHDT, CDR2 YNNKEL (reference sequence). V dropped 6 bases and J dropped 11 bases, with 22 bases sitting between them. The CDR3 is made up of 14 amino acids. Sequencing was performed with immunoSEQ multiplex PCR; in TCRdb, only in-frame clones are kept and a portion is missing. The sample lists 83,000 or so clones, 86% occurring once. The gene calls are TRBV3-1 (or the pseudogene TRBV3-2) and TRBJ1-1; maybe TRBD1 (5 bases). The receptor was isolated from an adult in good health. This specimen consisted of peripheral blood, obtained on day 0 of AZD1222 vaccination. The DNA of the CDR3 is TGTGCCAGCAGTCTTACAGAGGGGTTCACCGGGGCTTTCTTT. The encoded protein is CASSLTEGFTGAFF.